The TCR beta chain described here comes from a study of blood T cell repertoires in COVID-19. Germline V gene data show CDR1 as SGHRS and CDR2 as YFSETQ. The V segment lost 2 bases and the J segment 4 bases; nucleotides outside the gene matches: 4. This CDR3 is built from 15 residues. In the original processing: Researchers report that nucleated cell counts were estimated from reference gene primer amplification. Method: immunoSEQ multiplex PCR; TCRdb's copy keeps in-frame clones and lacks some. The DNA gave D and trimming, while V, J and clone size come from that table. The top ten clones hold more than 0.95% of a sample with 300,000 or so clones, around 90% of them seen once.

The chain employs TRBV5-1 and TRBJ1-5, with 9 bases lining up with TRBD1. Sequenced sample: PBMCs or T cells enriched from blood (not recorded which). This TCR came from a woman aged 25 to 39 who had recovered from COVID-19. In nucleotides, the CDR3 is TGCGCCAGCAGCTTAACAGGGGGCTGGAATCAGCCCCAGCATTTT. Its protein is CASSLTGGWNQPQHF.